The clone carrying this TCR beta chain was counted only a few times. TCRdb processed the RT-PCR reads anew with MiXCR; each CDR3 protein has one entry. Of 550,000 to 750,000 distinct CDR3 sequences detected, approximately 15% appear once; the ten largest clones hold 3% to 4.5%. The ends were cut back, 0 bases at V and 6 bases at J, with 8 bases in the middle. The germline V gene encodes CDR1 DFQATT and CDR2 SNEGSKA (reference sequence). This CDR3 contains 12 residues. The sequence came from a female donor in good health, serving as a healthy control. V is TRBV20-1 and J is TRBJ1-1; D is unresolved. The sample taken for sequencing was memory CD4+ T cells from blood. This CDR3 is CSAREIASEAFF. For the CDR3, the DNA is TGCAGTGCTAGAGAGATCGCGTCTGAAGCTTTCTTT.